This T cell receptor beta chain was recovered during a study of Ad26.COV2.S vaccination and SARS-CoV-2 variants. On this clone itself: Its antigen is currently unknown.

The protocol was immunoSEQ multiplex PCR, while the TCRdb copy is restricted to in-frame clones and leaves out a portion. The sample lists 350,000 to 450,000 clones, around 90% occurring once. This CDR3 has 15 amino acids. Trimming took off 4 bases at V and 7 bases at J, with 16 bases between the two ends. General study findings and limits: Substantial response breadth was reportedly seen for spike-specific CD8+ and CD4+ T cells after vaccination. The study found higher spike-specific TCR breadth in vaccine than placebo recipients. Placebo recipients and vaccine recipients were similar in non-spike TCR breadth.

This chain uses TRBV23-1 with TRBJ1-4, with D unclear. TRBV23-1 is an open reading frame whose function is uncertain. This clonotype originated in a human donor who had recovered from COVID-19. This sample comprised peripheral blood, obtained after recovery from COVID-19. The CDR3: CASSPAGEESEKLFF. The CDR3 region has the DNA TGCGCCAGCAGTCCCGCCGGAGAGGAGAGTGAAAAACTGTTTTTT.